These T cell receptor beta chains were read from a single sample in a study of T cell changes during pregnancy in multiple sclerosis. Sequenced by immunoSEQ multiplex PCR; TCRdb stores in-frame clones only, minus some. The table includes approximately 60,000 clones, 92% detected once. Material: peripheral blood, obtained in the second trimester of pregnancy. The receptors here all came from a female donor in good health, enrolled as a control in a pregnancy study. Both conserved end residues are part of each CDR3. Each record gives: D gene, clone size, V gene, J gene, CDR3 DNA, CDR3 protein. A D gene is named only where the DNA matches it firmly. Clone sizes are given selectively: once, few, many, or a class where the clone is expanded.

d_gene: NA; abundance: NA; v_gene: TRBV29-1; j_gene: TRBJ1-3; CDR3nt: TGCAGCGTTGAAATCCGGGGCTCTGGAAACACCATATATTTT; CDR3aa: CSVEIRGSGNTIYF
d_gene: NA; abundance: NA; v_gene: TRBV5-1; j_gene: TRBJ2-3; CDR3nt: TGCGCCAGCAGCTTGCCGACAAACACAGATACGCAGTATTTT; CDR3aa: CASSLPTNTDTQYF
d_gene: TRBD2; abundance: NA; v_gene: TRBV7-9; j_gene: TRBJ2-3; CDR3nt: TGTGCCACCACGGGCGGAGCGGGGGGGCCTACAGATACGCAGTATTTT; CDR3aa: CATTGGAGGPTDTQYF
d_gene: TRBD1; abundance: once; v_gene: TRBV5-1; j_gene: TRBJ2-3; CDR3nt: TGCGCCAGCAGCTTGGCCGGACAGGGGGCGCCGGATACGCAGTATTTT; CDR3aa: CASSLAGQGAPDTQYF
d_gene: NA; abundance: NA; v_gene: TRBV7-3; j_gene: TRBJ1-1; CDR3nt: TGTGCCAGCAGCTACGAACCGAGGACTGAAGCTTTCTTT; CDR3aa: CASSYEPRTEAFF
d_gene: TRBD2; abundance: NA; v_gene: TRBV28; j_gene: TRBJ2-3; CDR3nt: TGTGCCAGCAGTTTAGAGTTAGCGGGAGTTACTAGCACAGATACGCAGTATTTT; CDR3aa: CASSLELAGVTSTDTQYF
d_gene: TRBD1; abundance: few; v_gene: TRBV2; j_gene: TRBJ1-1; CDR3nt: TGTGCCAGCAGATGGACAGGGGGTGAAGCTTTCTTT; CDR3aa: CASRWTGGEAFF
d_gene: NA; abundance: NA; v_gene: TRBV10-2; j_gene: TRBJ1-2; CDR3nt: TGCGCCAGCAGTGAGTCTTTCAGTTTCGACTATGGCTACACCTTC; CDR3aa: CASSESFSFDYGYTF
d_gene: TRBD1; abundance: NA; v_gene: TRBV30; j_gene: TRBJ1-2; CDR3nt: TGTGCCTGGAGCCCGGGACAGGGACACTATGGCTACACCTTC; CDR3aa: CAWSPGQGHYGYTF
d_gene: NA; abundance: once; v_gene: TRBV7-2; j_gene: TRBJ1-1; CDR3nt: TGTGCCAGCAGTTCTACGGGGGGAGAGAATCGAGCTTTCTTT; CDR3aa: CASSSTGGENRAFF
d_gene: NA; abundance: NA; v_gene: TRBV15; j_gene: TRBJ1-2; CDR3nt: TGTGCCACCAGGCCCACTAGGACGGGGCTCCAGGGGCACTATGGCTACACCTTC; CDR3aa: CATRPTRTGLQGHYGYTF
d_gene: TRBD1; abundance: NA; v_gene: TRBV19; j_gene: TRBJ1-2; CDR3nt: TGTGCCAGTAGACAGGGACAGGGCTCTAACTATGGCTACACCTTC; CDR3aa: CASRQGQGSNYGYTF
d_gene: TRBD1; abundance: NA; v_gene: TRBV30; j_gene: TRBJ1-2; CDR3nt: TGTGCCTGGAGTGTACTCGGCAGGGGGATCGGTGGCTACACCTTC; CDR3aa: CAWSVLGRGIGGYTF
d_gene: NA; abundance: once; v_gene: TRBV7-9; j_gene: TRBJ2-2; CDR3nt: TGTGCCAGCAGCCCCCCCCGGGAAGTGGGGGAGCTGTTTTTT; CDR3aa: CASSPPREVGELFF
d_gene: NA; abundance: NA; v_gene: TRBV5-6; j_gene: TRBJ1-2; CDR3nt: TGTGCCAGCAGCTTTACGAGGGCAGGCTTTGGCTACACCTTC; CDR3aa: CASSFTRAGFGYTF
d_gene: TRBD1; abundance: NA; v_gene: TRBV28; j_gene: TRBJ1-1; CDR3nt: TGTGCCAGCAGTTTAGTCGGGACAGCAACCAACACTGAAGCTTTCTTT; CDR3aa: CASSLVGTATNTEAFF
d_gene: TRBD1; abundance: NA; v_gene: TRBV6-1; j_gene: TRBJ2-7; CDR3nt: TGTGCCAGCAGTGTCATACTCGCCGGGACAGCGAACTACGAGCAGTACTTC; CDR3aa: CASSVILAGTANYEQYF
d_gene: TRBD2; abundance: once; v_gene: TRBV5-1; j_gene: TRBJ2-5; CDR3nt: TGCGCCAGCAGCTTGGCCGGGGGGAGGGAGACCCAGTACTTC; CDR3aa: CASSLAGGRETQYF
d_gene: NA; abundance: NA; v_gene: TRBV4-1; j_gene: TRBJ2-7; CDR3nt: TGCGCCAGCAGTCTCCCGGGGGAAGGTTACGAGCAGTACTTC; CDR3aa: CASSLPGEGYEQYF
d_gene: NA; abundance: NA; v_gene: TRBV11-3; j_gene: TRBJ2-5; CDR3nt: TGTGCCAGCAGCTTAGGATACGGGGAGATGCAAGAGACCCAGTACTTC; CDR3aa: CASSLGYGEMQETQYF
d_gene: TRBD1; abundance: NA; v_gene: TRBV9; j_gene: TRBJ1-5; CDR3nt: TGTGCCAGCAGCGCCGGACAGGGAGGACAGCCCCAGCATTTT; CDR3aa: CASSAGQGGQPQHF
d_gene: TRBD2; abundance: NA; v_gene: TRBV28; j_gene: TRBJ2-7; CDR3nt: TGTGCCAGCAGTTTATCTTGGGCCCGACGGGGGGGGGAGCAGTACTTC; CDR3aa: CASSLSWARRGGEQYF
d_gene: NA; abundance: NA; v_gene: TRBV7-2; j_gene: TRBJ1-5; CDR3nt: TGTGCCAGCAGCCCCTTCGGGATGGCCCAGCATTTT; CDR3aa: CASSPFGMAQHF
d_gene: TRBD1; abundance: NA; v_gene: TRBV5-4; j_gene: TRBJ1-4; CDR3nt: TGTGCCAGCAGCTCTCGACAGGGGCAGGCAACTAATGAAAAACTGTTTTTT; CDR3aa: CASSSRQGQATNEKLFF
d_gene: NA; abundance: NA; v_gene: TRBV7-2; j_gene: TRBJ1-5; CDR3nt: TGTGCCAGCAGCTTAGTCGCAGGGGTCAGTCCTCAGCCCCAGCATTTT; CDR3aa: CASSLVAGVSPQPQHF
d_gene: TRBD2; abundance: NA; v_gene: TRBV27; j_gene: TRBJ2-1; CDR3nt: TGTGCCAGCAGTTTACTGGGGGGGGGAGTGACAGCCAACAATGAGCAGTTCTTC; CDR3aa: CASSLLGGGVTANNEQFF
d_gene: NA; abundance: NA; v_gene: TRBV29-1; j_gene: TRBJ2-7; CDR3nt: TGCAGCGCGGGCAGGGCATACTCCTACGAGCAGTACTTC; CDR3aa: CSAGRAYSYEQYF
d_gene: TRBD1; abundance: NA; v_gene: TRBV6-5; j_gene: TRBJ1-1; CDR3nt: TGTGCCAGCAGTTACTCGAGGGACAGCTTAACTGAAGCTTTCTTT; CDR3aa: CASSYSRDSLTEAFF
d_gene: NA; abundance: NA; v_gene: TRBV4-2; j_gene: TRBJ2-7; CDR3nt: TGTGCCAGCAGCCAAGCATCCCCCTATGTTCGGGAGCAGTACTTC; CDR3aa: CASSQASPYVREQYF
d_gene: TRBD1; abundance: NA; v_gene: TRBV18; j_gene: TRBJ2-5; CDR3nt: TGTGCCAGCCAGGACAGGGTGCAAGAGACCCAGTACTTC; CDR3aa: CASQDRVQETQYF
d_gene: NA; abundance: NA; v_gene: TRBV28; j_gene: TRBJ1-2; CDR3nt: TGTGCCAGCGCAAGCCCCCTGGGCAGGGTTGTTGGCTACACCTTC; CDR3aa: CASASPLGRVVGYTF
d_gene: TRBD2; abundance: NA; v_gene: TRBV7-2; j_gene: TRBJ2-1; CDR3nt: TGTGCCAGCAGCTTAGGTATGGGACTAGGCGTTAATGAGCAGTTCTTC; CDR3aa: CASSLGMGLGVNEQFF